Below, 22 T cell receptor beta chains from the same sample are listed, as sequenced in a study of T cell responses to AZD1222 COVID-19 vaccine. This table comes from immunoSEQ multiplex PCR, and its TCRdb copy is limited to in-frame clones, with some not included. The table includes 90,000 to 120,000 clones, around 90% detected once. The input for sequencing was peripheral blood, taken on day 0 of MenACWY control vaccination. Every receptor here comes from an adult in good health.

The chain joins TRBV10-3 to TRBJ1-2; 7 bases align to TRBD1. This CDR3 is built from 16 residues. V shed 4 bases, J shed 2 bases, and the junction held 10 bases outside the gene matches. Germline V gene data show CDR1 as ENHRY and CDR2 as SYGVKD. The CDR3 DNA sequence: TGTGCCATCAGTGGCCGAACAGGGGAAGGGAACTATGGCTACACCTTC. It translates to CAISGRTGEGNYGYTF.

V is TRBV5-4 and J is TRBJ1-2; D not certain. Trimming pared 4 bases from V and 4 bases from J, leaving 11 bases between. The V gene's germline CDR1 is SGHNT and CDR2 YYREEE (reference sequence). The CDR3 length is 13 residues. The CDR3 DNA reads TGTGCCAGCAGCCTGACGGGATCCTATGGCTACACCTTC. Its translation: CASSLTGSYGYTF.

The V gene is TRBV9, the J gene TRBJ2-7; 10 bases line up with TRBD2. The CDR3 sequence is 15 residues long. With 7 bases clipped from V and 1 base from J, the junction kept 8 bases outside the gene matches. The V gene's germline CDR1 is SGDLS and CDR2 YYNGEE. The CDR3, as DNA: TGTGCCAGCTCATTAGCGGGGGGCTGGTCCTACGAGCAGTACTTC. The encoded protein is CASSLAGGWSYEQYF.

The chain joins TRBV18 to TRBJ2-5; D is perhaps TRBD2 (5 bases). This CDR3 comprises 14 residues. CDR1 is KGHSH, CDR2 LQKENI, per germline. V gave up 2 bases and J gave up 0 bases, with 7 bases separating them. Here the CDR3 reads CASSPSGDQETQYF. The DNA of the CDR3 is TGTGCCAGCTCACCATCCGGGGACCAAGAGACCCAGTACTTC.

The chain is built from TRBV18 and TRBJ2-7; a possible D gene is TRBD1 (6 bases). The CDR3 is 14 residues long. Trimming stripped 6 bases from V and 0 bases from J, with 12 bases between. Germline-derived CDR1 and CDR2 are KGHSH and LQKENI. CDR3 loop: CASSDLDSSYEQYF. CDR3 nucleotides: TGTGCCAGCTCTGACCTGGACAGCTCCTACGAGCAGTACTTC.

This chain connects TRBV6-2 or TRBV6-3 to TRBJ1-6, with a tentative D call TRBD1 (6 bases). This CDR3 has 16 amino acids. V gave up 6 bases and J gave up 9 bases, with 21 bases separating them. The germline V gene has CDR1 MNHEY and CDR2 SVGEGT. The CDR3 DNA reads TGTGCCAGCAGCCTGGCGACAGGATGGGTCGCTTCACCCCTCCACTTT. This encodes CASSLATGWVASPLHF.

J is TRBJ1-1 and V is TRBV7-9, with TRBD1 identical over 7 bases. The CDR3 consists of 15 residues. Per germline, CDR1 SEHNR and CDR2 FQNEAQ (reference sequence). Trimming removed 5 bases from V and 1 base from J; junction bases left unmatched: 7. This CDR3 reads CASSTRQGTNTEAFF. As DNA, the CDR3 is TGTGCCAGCAGCACCCGACAGGGAACGAACACTGAAGCTTTCTTT. The full variable domain, rest sourced from reference TRBV7-9 and TRBJ1-1, is DTGVSQNPRHKITKRGQNVTFRCDPISEHNRLYWYRQTLGQGPEFLTYFQNEAQLEKSRLLSDRFSAERPKGSFSTLEIQRTEQGDSAMYLCASSTRQGTNTEAFFGQGTRLTVV.

This chain links TRBV6-6 with TRBJ1-1; weak D call: TRBD1 (5 bases). The V gene lost 6 bases and the J gene lost 11 bases, with 16 bases spanning the gap. The CDR3 consists of 12 residues. Germline loops: CDR1 MNHNY, CDR2 SVGAGI (reference sequence). The CDR3, as DNA: TGTGCCAGCAGCGATCAGGGTCTTCTGGCTTTCTTT. Translation: CASSDQGLLAFF.

This clone has just a few counts. The rearrangement links TRBV25-1 to TRBJ1-1; 7 nucleotides match TRBD1. Germline lookup yields CDR1 MGHDK and CDR2 SYGVNS. With V trimmed by 3 bases and J by 1 base, 11 bases remained unmatched. The CDR3 length is 17 residues. The CDR3 region is CASSDSGLTGTNTEAFF. The CDR3 region has the DNA TGTGCCAGCAGTGATTCAGGGTTGACAGGGACGAACACTGAAGCTTTCTTT.

The chain is built from TRBV19 and TRBJ2-1; 14 bases fit TRBD2. The CDR3 contains 18 residues. Per germline, CDR1 LNHDA and CDR2 SQIVND (reference sequence). Trimming removed 5 bases from V and 2 bases from J; junction bases left unmatched: 8. The CDR3 sequence is CASSSTSTSGGAYNEQFF. CDR3 sequence (DNA): TGTGCCAGTAGTTCAACCTCGACTAGCGGGGGGGCCTACAATGAGCAGTTCTTC. The entire variable domain, with the rest obtained from reference TRBV19 and TRBJ2-1, is as follows: DGGITQSPKYLFRKEGQNVTLSCEQNLNHDAMYWYRQDPGQGLRLIYYSQIVNDFQKGDIAEGYSVSREKKESFPLTVTSAQKNPTAFYLCASSSTSTSGGAYNEQFFGPGTRLTVL.

This clone was detected only once. This chain connects TRBV18 to TRBJ2-1, with TRBD1 matching 7 bases. CDR1 is KGHSH, CDR2 LQKENI, per germline. Losses at the gene ends were 3 bases for V and 4 bases for J; bases not matched to a gene: 0. CDR3 length: 13 amino acids. The CDR3 DNA is TGTGCCAGCTCACCGGACAGGTACAATGAGCAGTTCTTC. Translated, it gives CASSPDRYNEQFF.

V gene TRBV6-2 or TRBV6-3 combines with J gene TRBJ2-7; tentatively, D is TRBD2 (5 bases). The V end was cut by 2 bases, the J end by 2 bases, with 16 bases between. Germline V gives CDR1 MNHEY, CDR2 SVGEGT. The CDR3 is 16 residues long. The CDR3 region is CASSYSRRVKTYEQYF. Here the CDR3 DNA reads TGTGCCAGCAGTTACAGTAGGCGGGTGAAAACCTACGAGCAGTACTTC.

The J gene is TRBJ2-3, the V gene TRBV4-3; D remains unclear. CDR1 is LGHNA, CDR2 YSLEER, per germline. Trimming stripped 4 bases from V and 2 bases from J, with 10 bases between. This CDR3 has 14 residues. CDR3 loop: CASSPRLFTDTQYF. In DNA form, the CDR3 reads TGCGCCAGCAGCCCGCGGCTATTCACAGATACGCAGTATTTT.

The chain employs TRBV11-2 and TRBJ2-1; D remains unclear. The CDR3 is made up of 10 amino acids. The germline V and J ends were trimmed by 5 bases and 9 bases, with 5 bases remaining between them. CDR1 and CDR2 (germline): SGHAT, FQNNGV. The CDR3 nucleotides read TGTGCCAGCAGCCTCGGTGAGCAGTTCTTC. Translation: CASSLGEQFF.

V usage is TRBV19 and J usage is TRBJ1-3, with 8 bases that match TRBD1. The J segment lost 2 bases and the V segment lost 5 bases, leaving 2 bases of the junction unmatched. The CDR3 totals 14 residues. Germline CDR1 is LNHDA and CDR2 is SQIVND (reference sequence). As DNA, the CDR3 is TGTGCCAGTAGTTCCAGGGGGCCTGGAAACACCATATATTTT. Protein product: CASSSRGPGNTIYF.

The gene calls are TRBV6-5 and TRBJ1-2; no clear D. V was clipped by 6 bases and J by 4 bases, with 9 bases between them. Germline CDR1 reads MNHEY; CDR2 reads SVGAGI. This CDR3 is built from 12 residues. The CDR3 nucleotides are TGTGCCAGCAGGAGGGTAGGCTATGGCTACACCTTC. Translated, it gives CASRRVGYGYTF.

The chain links TRBV11-2 to TRBJ1-1; D gene ambiguous. The CDR3 extends over 14 amino acids. CDR1 is SGHAT, CDR2 FQNNGV, per germline. Trimming took 1 base from V and 4 from J, leaving 10 bases between them. The CDR3 DNA reads as TGTGCCAGCAGCTTAGCGATAGGTCTCACTGAAGCTTTCTTT. Translating it yields CASSLAIGLTEAFF.

The CDR3: CAISLTGRDSPLHF. The CDR3 DNA reads TGTGCCATCAGCCTGACAGGAAGGGATTCACCCCTCCACTTT. The chain combines TRBV10-3 with TRBJ1-6, with D perhaps TRBD1 (6 bases). This CDR3 has 14 residues. Trimming pared 6 bases from V and 8 bases from J, leaving 14 bases between. CDR1 ENHRY and CDR2 SYGVKD come from the germline V gene.

This clone was counted once. The CDR3 DNA sequence: TGTGCCAGCACCAAGAATTCCTACGAGCAGTACTTC. Translating gives CASTKNSYEQYF. The V and J genes are TRBV2 and TRBJ2-7; no clear D gene. CDR3 length: 12 amino acids. The germline gives CDR1 SNHLY, CDR2 FYNNEI. Trimming cost V 7 bases and J 1 base, with 8 bases left between them.

The genes are TRBV5-1 and TRBJ2-3; D possibly corresponds to TRBD2 (6 bases). The CDR3 has 17 residues. Germline V gene sequence: CDR1 SGHRS, CDR2 YFSETQ. Trimming stripped 0 bases from V and 3 bases from J, with 17 bases between. The CDR3 nucleotides are TGCGCCAGCAGCTTGGATAAGACTAGTACCCTAACAGATACGCAGTATTTT. As protein: CASSLDKTSTLTDTQYF.

The V and J genes are TRBV6-2 or TRBV6-3 and TRBJ2-4; D perhaps matches TRBD1 (6 bases). The CDR3 has 16 amino acids. Germline assignment: CDR1 MNHEY and CDR2 SVGEGT. Trimming took off 5 bases at V and 0 bases at J, with 14 bases between the two ends. For the CDR3, the DNA is TGTGCCAGCAGTACGGGACAAACAATAGCCAAAAACATTCAGTACTTC. It specifies CASSTGQTIAKNIQYF.

This clone turned up a few times. The chain joins TRBV6-2 or TRBV6-3 to TRBJ2-7; 15 nucleotides align to TRBD2. The CDR3 length is 15 residues. With V trimmed by 5 bases and J by 7 bases, 6 bases remained unmatched. Germline assignment: CDR1 MNHEY and CDR2 SVGEGT. The CDR3 nucleotides are TGTGCCAGCAGTCGGACTAGCGGGGGGGCAGAGGAGCAGTACTTC. It codes for CASSRTSGGAEEQYF.